These 10 T cell receptor beta chains came from one sample sequenced in a study of radiotherapy plus CTLA-4 blockade in lung cancer. Measured with immunoSEQ multiplex PCR; TCRdb has only the in-frame clones, and not every one. The sample includes over 45,000 clones, more than 60% of them seen just once. The source material was peripheral blood, sampled from a patient treated with radiotherapy plus ipilimumab. The receptors come from a human donor with non-small cell lung cancer who had a complete response to radiotherapy plus ipilimumab.

This chain links TRBV2 with TRBJ2-3; maybe TRBD2 (6 bases). Germline CDR1 and CDR2: SNHLY and FYNNEI. The CDR3 is made up of 14 amino acids. V was pared by 7 bases and J by 3 bases, with 14 bases between. CDR3: CASMRERVTDTQYF. CDR3 DNA: TGTGCCAGCATGAGGGAGCGGGTAACAGATACGCAGTATTTT.

The chain links TRBV25-1 to TRBJ2-3, with 8 bases that match TRBD2. There are 15 residues in the CDR3. V gave up 6 bases and J gave up 1 base; unmatched junction bases: 6. Germline CDR1 and CDR2: MGHDK and SYGVNS. In DNA form, the CDR3 reads TGTGCCAGCAGCGGGGGGGGTTTGGGCACAGATACGCAGTATTTT. Protein: CASSGGGLGTDTQYF.

In the case of this clone: A junction end diverges from the germline sequence, so it may reflect a read error. The same CDR3 also results from other DNA sequences found in this sample. The chain employs TRBV27 and TRBJ1-5, with TRBD1 matching 7 bases. The germline V gene has CDR1 MNHEY and CDR2 SMNVEV (reference sequence). The CDR3 covers 13 residues. The CDR3 protein is CASSLEGAGPQHF. Written as DNA, the CDR3 is TGTGCCAGTAGTTTAGAGGGGGCAGGCCCCCAGCATTTT.

The chain recombines TRBV2 with TRBJ2-1; 13 nucleotides align to TRBD2. After removal of 7 bases from V and 9 bases from J, the junction contained 9 bases not matched to a gene. Germline CDR1 SNHLY, CDR2 FYNNEI. The CDR3 spans 15 residues. For the CDR3, the DNA is TGTGCCAGCATTAGGACTAGCGGGAGTCCCAGTGAGCAGTTCTTC. Protein product: CASIRTSGSPSEQFF. The full variable domain, rest sourced from reference TRBV2 and TRBJ2-1, is EPEVTQTPSHQVTQMGQEVILRCVPISNHLYFYWYRQILGQKVEFLVSFYNNEISEKSEIFDDQFSVERPDGSNFTLKIRSTKLEDSAMYFCASIRTSGSPSEQFFGPGTRLTVL.

The chain links TRBV4-3 to TRBJ2-5; possibly TRBD2 for D (5 bases). CDR1 and CDR2 from the germline V gene are LGHNA and YSLEER. CDR3 length: 15 amino acids. Trimming removed 6 bases at V and 4 bases at J, with 18 bases between. The CDR3 loop is CASRQREDRPETQYF. Here the CDR3 DNA reads TGCGCCAGCAGACAGAGGGAAGACCGCCCAGAGACCCAGTACTTC.

This chain links TRBV2 with TRBJ1-2; 9 nucleotides align to TRBD1. The V and J ends lost 6 bases and 4 bases, in that order; junction bases with no gene match: 6. This CDR3 region has 14 residues. Germline V gene data show CDR1 as SNHLY and CDR2 as FYNNEI. The CDR3 is CASRGTGSGYGYTF. The CDR3 nucleotides are TGTGCCAGCAGGGGGACAGGGAGCGGCTATGGCTACACCTTC.

The DNA for the CDR3 is TGTGCCAGCAGCGTAGATTCGCTAGCGGTCTACAATGAGCAGTTCTTC. Its protein is CASSVDSLAVYNEQFF. This chain uses TRBV9 with TRBJ2-1; TRBD2 matches at 7 bases. Trimming removed 0 bases from V and 3 bases from J; junction bases left unmatched: 6. In germline, CDR1 is SGDLS, CDR2 YYNGEE. This CDR3 contains 16 residues.

The rearrangement uses TRBV5-1 and TRBJ1-1; D gene uncertain. The germline V gene has CDR1 SGHRS and CDR2 YFSETQ. Between the trimmed V and J ends, which lost 0 bases and 2 bases, there was a span of 8 bases. This CDR3 region has 14 residues. The CDR3 here is CASSLGAPNTEAFF. The CDR3 DNA reads TGCGCCAGCAGCTTGGGGGCACCCAACACTGAAGCTTTCTTT.

This chain connects TRBV6-6 to TRBJ1-1; 7 bases align to TRBD1. From germline, CDR1 is MNHNY and CDR2 SVGAGI (reference sequence). V trimming: 5 bases; J trimming: 0 bases; junction bases outside the gene matches: 6. The CDR3 covers 15 residues. CDR3 nucleotides: TGTGCCAGCAGTACCTCGACAGGGTTGAACACTGAAGCTTTCTTT. Its translation is CASSTSTGLNTEAFF.

The chain uses TRBV11-3 and TRBJ1-3; 8 bases match TRBD1. Germline-derived CDR1 and CDR2 are SGHNT and YENEEA. V was clipped by 5 bases and J by 2 bases; unmatched bases: 5. The CDR3 spans 15 residues. In DNA, the CDR3 is TGTGCCAGCAGCCCCAGGACAGGGCCTGGAAACACCATATATTTT. Its translation: CASSPRTGPGNTIYF. Filled out from reference TRBV11-3 and TRBJ1-3, the complete variable domain reads EAGVVQSPRYKIIEKKQPVAFWCNPISGHNTLYWYLQNLGQGPELLIRYENEEAVDDSQLPKDRFSAERLKGVDSTLKIQPAELGDSAVYLCASSPRTGPGNTIYFGEGSWLTVV.